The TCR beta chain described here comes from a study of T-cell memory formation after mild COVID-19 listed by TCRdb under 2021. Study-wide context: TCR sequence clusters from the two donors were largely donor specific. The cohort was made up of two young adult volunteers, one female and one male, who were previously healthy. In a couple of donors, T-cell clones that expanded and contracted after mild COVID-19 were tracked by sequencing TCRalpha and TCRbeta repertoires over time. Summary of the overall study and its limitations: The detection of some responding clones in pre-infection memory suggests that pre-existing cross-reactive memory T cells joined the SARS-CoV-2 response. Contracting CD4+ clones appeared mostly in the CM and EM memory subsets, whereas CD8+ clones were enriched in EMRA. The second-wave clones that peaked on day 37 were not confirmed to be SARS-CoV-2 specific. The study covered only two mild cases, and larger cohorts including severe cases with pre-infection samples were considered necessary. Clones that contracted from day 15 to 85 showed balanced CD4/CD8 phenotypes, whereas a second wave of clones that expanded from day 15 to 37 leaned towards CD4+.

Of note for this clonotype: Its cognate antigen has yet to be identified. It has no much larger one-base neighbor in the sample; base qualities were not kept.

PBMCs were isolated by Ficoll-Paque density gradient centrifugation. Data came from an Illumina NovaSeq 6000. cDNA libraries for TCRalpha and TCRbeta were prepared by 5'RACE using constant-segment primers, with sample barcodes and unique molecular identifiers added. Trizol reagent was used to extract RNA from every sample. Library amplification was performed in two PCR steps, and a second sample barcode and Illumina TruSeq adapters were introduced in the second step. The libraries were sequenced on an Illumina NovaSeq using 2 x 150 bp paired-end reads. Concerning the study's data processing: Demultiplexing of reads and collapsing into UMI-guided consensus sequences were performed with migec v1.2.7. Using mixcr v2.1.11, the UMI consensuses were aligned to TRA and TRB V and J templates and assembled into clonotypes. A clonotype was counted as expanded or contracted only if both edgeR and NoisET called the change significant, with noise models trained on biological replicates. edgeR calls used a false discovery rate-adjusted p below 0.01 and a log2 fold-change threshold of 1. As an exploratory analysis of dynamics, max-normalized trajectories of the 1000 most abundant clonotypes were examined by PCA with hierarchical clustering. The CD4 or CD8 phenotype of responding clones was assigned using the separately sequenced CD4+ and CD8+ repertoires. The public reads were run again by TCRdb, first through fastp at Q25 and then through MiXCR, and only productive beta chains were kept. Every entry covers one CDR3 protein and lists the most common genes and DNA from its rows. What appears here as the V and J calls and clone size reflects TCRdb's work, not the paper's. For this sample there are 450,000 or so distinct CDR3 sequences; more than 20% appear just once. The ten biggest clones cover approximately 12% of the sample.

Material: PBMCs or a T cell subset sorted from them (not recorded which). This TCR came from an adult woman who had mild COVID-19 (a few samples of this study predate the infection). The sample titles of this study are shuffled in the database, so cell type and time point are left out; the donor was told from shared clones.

CDR3 reads: CASSVDTSGYNEQFF. The nucleotide sequence reads as follows: TGTGCCAGCAGCGTAGATACTAGCGGGTACAATGAGCAGTTCTTC. Recombination joined TRBV9 with TRBJ2-1; TRBD2 lines up with 9 middle nucleotides. CDR1 and CDR2 were assigned from the germline V gene as SGDLS and YYNGEE. Trimming removed 0 bases from V and 4 bases from J; the gene matches leave 2 bases unexplained. The cysteine opens and the phenylalanine closes a CDR3 of 15 amino acids. This entry keeps only the CDR3 DNA: 45 bases, framed from base 1.